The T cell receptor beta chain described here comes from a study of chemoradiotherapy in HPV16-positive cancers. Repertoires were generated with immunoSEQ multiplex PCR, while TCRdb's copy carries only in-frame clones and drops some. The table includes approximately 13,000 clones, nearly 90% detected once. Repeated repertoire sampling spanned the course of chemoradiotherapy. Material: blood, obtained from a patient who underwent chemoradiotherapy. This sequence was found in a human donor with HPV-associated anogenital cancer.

CDR3 DNA: TGTGCCAGCAGTGTCAAGGGGGGCGCCTGGAATAGCGGAGATACGCAGTATTTT. This encodes CASSVKGGAWNSGDTQYF. V and J are TRBV21-1 and TRBJ2-3. TRBV21-1 is an annotated pseudogene. CDR3 length: 18 amino acids.